This T cell receptor (beta chain) was recorded in a study of T cell responses to AZD1222 COVID-19 vaccine. Looking at the study overall: Second-dose intervals of approximately 4 or approximately 12 weeks were pooled.

Some clones are missing from TCRdb's copy, which holds only in-frame ones; the method was immunoSEQ multiplex PCR. Of about 120,000 clones in the sample, 85% to 95% are singletons; the top ten hold 2.5% to 3.5%. The CDR3 loop spans 16 amino acids. J was trimmed by 12 bases and V by 5 bases; bases with no gene match: 18. Germline CDR1 and CDR2: LNHNV and YYDKDF (reference sequence). The material was peripheral blood, obtained on day 0 of AZD1222 vaccination. The chain recombines TRBV15 with TRBJ2-1; TRBD2 agrees at 8 bases. This clonotype originated in an adult in good health. Written as DNA, the CDR3 is TGTGCCACCAGCGGGGATGGACTAGCTGCCCCTGGGGCGCAGTTCTTC. Its protein is CATSGDGLAAPGAQFF. Combining the CDR3 with reference TRBV15 and TRBJ2-1 gives the whole variable domain DAMVIQNPRYQVTQFGKPVTLSCSQTLNHNVMYWYQQKSSQAPKLLFHYYDKDFNNEADTPDNFQSRRPNTSFCFLDIRSPGLGDTAMYLCATSGDGLAAPGAQFFGPGTRLTVL.